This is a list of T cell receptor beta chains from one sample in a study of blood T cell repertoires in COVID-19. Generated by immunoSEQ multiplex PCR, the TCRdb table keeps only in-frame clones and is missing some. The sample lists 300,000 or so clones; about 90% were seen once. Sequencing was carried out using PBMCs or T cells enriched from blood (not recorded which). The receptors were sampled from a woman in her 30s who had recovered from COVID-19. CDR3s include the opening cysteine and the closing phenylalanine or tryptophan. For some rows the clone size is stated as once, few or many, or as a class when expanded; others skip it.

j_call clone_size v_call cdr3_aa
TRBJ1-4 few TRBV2 CASSALRLGGGDEKLFF
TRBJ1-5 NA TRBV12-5 CASGLVPGTVNQPQHF
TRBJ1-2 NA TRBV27 CASSPGPGVGYTF
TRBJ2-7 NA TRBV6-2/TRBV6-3 CASSYATGYSYEQYF
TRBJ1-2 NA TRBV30 CAWFPTTRGVGTF
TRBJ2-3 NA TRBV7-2 CASSYWLAVDTQYF
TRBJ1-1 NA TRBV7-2 CASSFTGTVPTEAFF
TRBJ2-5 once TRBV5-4 CASSLAGGGETQYF
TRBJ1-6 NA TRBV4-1 CASSQVFPGNSPLHF
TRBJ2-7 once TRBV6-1 CASSEEEFREQYF
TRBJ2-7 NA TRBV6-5 CASSPGEGGRYEQYF
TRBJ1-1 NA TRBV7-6 CASSLDQGATTEAFF
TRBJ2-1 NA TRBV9 CASSDHRGGYNEQFF
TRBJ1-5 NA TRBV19 CASSIGTGNQPQHF
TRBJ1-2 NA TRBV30 CAWTQGRRGYGYTF
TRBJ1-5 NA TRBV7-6 CASSLGGGNQPQHF
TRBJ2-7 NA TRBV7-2 CASSSRQTYEQYF
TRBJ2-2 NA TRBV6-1 CASSVRSGGAANTGELFF
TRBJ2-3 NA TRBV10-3 CAISGWAGEYTDTQYF
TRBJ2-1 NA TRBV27 CASSLRFAYNEQFF
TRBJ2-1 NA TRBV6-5 CASSYRLAGVNEQFF
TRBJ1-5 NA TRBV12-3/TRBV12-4 CASGDPQPQHF
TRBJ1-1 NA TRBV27 CASSLSGQGRTEAFF
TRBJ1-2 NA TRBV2 CASRPGTGANYGYTF
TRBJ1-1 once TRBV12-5 CASVEDSLRREAFF
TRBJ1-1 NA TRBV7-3 CASSLDRYSTEAFF
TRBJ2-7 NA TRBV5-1 CASSVTGSKNEQYF
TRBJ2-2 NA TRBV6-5 CASSRTGGGTGELFF
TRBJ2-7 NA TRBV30 CAWSVRQGKYEQYF
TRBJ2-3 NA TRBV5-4 CASSRPGGGGDTQYF
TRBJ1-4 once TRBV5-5 CASSSDPSGATNEKLFF
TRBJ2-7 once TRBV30 CAWRFGTAYEQYF
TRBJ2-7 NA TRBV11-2 CASSFSGLTYEQYF
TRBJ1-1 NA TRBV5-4 CASSLIGGVNTEAFF
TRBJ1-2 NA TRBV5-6 CASRFERSGRGGYTF
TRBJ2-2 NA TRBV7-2 CASSRSGSNTGELFF
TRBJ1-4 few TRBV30 CARDRGQGSEKLFF
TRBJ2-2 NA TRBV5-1 CASREVVDITGELFF
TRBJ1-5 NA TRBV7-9 CASSLVGGPGGSNQPQHF
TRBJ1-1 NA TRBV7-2 CASSLSGGGWLMNTEAFF
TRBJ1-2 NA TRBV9 CASSVAGYGYTF
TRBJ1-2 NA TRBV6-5 CASSQQGTDYGYTF
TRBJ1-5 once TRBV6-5 CASTPRGNQPQHF
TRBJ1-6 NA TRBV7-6 CASSPGQGNSPLHF
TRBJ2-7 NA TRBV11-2 CASSLASEQYF
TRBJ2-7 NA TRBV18 CASSSGLAGYEQYF
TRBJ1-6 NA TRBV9 CASSGGSGGRVGNSPLHF
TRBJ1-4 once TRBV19 CASSTNTGGAGKLFF
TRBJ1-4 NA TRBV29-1 CSVVGQGGEKLFF
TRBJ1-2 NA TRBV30 CAWSVLDSAGYTF
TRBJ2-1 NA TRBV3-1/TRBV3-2 CASSQGLDSYNEQFF
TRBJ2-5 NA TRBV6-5 CASRSSTGSTATQYF
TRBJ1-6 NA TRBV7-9 CASSLISRGRSPLHF